This T cell receptor (beta chain) was sequenced for a study of identical twins. Study outcomes and limitations: Analyses of zero insertions could be partly confounded by invariant MAIT and iNKT cells. Excess sharing between twins was weaker in beta out-of-frame sequences.

Donors were all healthy Caucasians. To note about this clonotype: The antigen is not known.

The CDR3 covers 13 residues. With V trimmed by 7 bases and J by 3 bases, 5 bases remained unmatched. Germline CDR1 SNHLY, CDR2 FYNNEI. After template switching added a universal primer site, the resulting cDNA carried unique molecular identifiers. TCRdb recomputed calls from the 5' RACE reads with MiXCR, one row per CDR3 protein. The sample has roughly 280,000 distinct CDR3 sequences, just under 9.5% seen once. These same records also appear under a second study, on yellow fever vaccine responses in identical twins.

J is TRBJ2-7 and V is TRBV2; 8 bases are a match to TRBD1. Input material: CD8+ T cells sorted from blood. This sequence was found in a woman younger than 35 in good health. CDR3: CASKGQGFYEQYF. DNA for the CDR3: TGTGCCAGCAAAGGACAGGGATTCTACGAGCAGTACTTC.